This T cell receptor (beta chain) was sequenced in a study of early T cells in non-severe SARS-CoV-2 infection. In TCRdb, the 5' RACE reads were re-called with MiXCR into one record per CDR3 protein. Of roughly 66,000 distinct CDR3 sequences listed, 9.1% are singletons. This clonotype turned up a few times. J was trimmed by 3 bases and V by 0 bases; bases with no gene match: 2. Germline CDR1 and CDR2: SGDLS and YYNGEE. The CDR3 extends over 15 amino acids. This TCR was recovered from an adult who was a healthcare worker with PCR-confirmed SARS-CoV-2 infection or an uninfected control (not recorded which). Sequences were obtained from whole blood. This chain joins TRBV9 and TRBJ2-5; TRBD1 matches 10 bases. CDR3: CASSVAGTGEETQYF. The CDR3 nucleotides are TGTGCCAGCAGCGTAGCCGGGACAGGGGAAGAGACCCAGTACTTC.